This TCR beta chain was retrieved from a study of Ad26.COV2.S vaccination and SARS-CoV-2 variants. Treatment indicated: roughly 18 received Ad26.COV2.S at low or high dose, single or two shots; roughly five received placebo; per-sample allocation not given. Repertoires come from day 63 after the first vaccine or placebo injection. Sequenced by immunoSEQ multiplex PCR; TCRdb stores in-frame clones only, minus some. Altogether fewer than 500,000 clones are present, 90% being singletons, with the ten largest covering less than 5.5%. The clonotype was recovered from a person between 18 and 60 years old who received the Ad26.COV2.S COVID-19 vaccine or a placebo. Sequences were derived from peripheral blood, sampled in a trial of Ad26.COV2.S vaccine versus placebo.

The CDR3 coding sequence is TGTGCCAGCAGCCAATCGCAACCAGCGGGCGTAGCCTACGAGCAGTACTTC. Translating gives CASSQSQPAGVAYEQYF. The chain combines TRBV16 with TRBJ2-7; D might be TRBD2 (6 bases). Looked up from germline, CDR1 is KGHSY and CDR2 is FQNENV. V lost 0 bases and J 2 bases, leaving 17 bases between the germline ends. There are 17 residues in the CDR3. The full variable domain, in which reference TRBV16 and TRBJ2-7 provide the parts outside the CDR3, is GEEVAQTPKHLVRGEGQKAKLYCAPIKGHSYVFWYQQVLKNEFKFLISFQNENVFDETGMPKERFSAKCLPNSPCSLEIQATKLEDSAVYFCASSQSQPAGVAYEQYFGPGTRLTVT.